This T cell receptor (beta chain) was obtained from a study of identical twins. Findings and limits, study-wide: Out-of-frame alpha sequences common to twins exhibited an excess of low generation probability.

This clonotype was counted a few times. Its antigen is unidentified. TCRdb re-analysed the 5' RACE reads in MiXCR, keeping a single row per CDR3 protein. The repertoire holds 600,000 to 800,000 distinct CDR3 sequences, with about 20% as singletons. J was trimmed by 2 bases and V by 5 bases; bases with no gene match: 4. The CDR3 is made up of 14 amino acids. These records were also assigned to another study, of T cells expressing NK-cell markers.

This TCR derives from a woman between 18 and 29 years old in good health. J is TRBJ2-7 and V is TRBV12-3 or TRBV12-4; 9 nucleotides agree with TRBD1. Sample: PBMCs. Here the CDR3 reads CASSHNRGPYEQYF. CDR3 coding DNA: TGTGCCAGCAGTCATAACAGGGGGCCCTACGAGCAGTACTTC.